These T cell receptor beta chains were read from a single sample in a study of beta chain features in type 1 diabetes. The table came from immunoSEQ multiplex PCR; TCRdb's copy has only in-frame clones and leaves some out. Here the sample spans 200,000 to 300,000 clones, roughly 21% being singletons. The sample consisted of naive CD4+ T cells from blood. All receptors derive from a woman in her thirties or forties with type 1 diabetes. Each CDR3 is given with its conserved first and last residue. D genes are given only for firm matches. Where a row states a size, it is once, few, many or the class of an expanded clone; other rows omit it.

NA | 12 | TRBJ2-2 | NA | TRBV19 | CASRRVPGELFF | TGTGCCAGTAGGAGGGTGCCCGGGGAGCTGTTTTTT
NA | 17 | TRBJ1-6 | NA | TRBV4-1 | CASSQEGASDLNSPLHF | TGCGCCAGCAGCCAAGAGGGGGCTTCCGACCTTAATTCACCCCTCCACTTT
few | 14 | TRBJ1-1 | TRBD1 | TRBV28 | CASSTGQGNTEAFF | TGTGCCAGCAGTACTGGACAGGGGAACACTGAAGCTTTCTTT
NA | 16 | TRBJ2-1 | TRBD2 | TRBV19 | CASSKPPSGGYNEQFF | TGTGCCAGTAGTAAACCCCCCAGCGGGGGATACAATGAGCAGTTCTTC
NA | 11 | TRBJ2-5 | NA | TRBV5-1 | CASASRETQYF | TGCGCCAGCGCCTCCCGGGAGACCCAGTACTTC
few | 17 | TRBJ2-3 | NA | TRBV7-3 | CASSLNLPTPSGATQYF | TGTGCCAGCAGCTTAAACCTTCCGACTCCGTCCGGCGCTACGCAGTATTTT
NA | 15 | TRBJ1-1 | NA | TRBV4-1 | CASSGSNGEDTEAFF | TGCGCCAGCAGCGGGTCTAACGGCGAGGACACTGAAGCTTTCTTT
few | 14 | TRBJ2-4 | NA | TRBV11-3 | CASSLDGTSNIQYF | TGTGCCAGCAGCTTAGATGGGACTTCCAACATTCAGTACTTC
few | 16 | TRBJ2-7 | TRBD2 | TRBV7-2 | CASSWISGTSDYEQYF | TGTGCCAGCAGCTGGATATCCGGGACTAGCGACTACGAGCAGTACTTC
NA | 12 | TRBJ1-2 | NA | TRBV5-4 | CASGGKNYGYTF | TGTGCCAGCGGCGGGAAGAACTATGGCTACACCTTC